Below, 18 T cell receptor beta chains from the same sample are listed, as sequenced in a study of shared clonotypes between healthy human individuals. Profiling relied on immunoSEQ multiplex PCR, and the TCRdb table lists in-frame clones only, not all of them. The profile shows 730,000 or so clones, 55% to 75% of them singletons. What was sequenced was memory CD4+ T cells sorted from blood. Subset: CD45RA-negative fraction. Source of these receptors: a woman in her 30s in good health.

This rearrangement joins TRBV2 to TRBJ2-3, with 14 bases lining up with TRBD2. CDR3 length: 17 amino acids. Unmatched junction bases numbered 7, after V lost 5 bases and J lost 3 bases. CDR1 and CDR2 (germline): SNHLY, FYNNEI. The CDR3 spells CASSTGTSGSRTDTQYF. The CDR3 DNA follows: TGTGCCAGCAGTACCGGGACTAGCGGGAGCAGAACAGATACGCAGTATTTT.

Turning to this clone: The same CDR3 can be traced to other DNA sequences in this sample. The V call is TRBV5-1, the J call TRBJ1-5, with 11 positions matching TRBD1. The CDR3 has 14 amino acids. The V segment lost 2 bases and the J segment 6 bases; nucleotides outside the gene matches: 1. Germline V gene data show CDR1 as SGHRS and CDR2 as YFSETQ. The CDR3 spells CASSLGTGGQPQHF. The CDR3 DNA reads as TGCGCCAGCAGCTTAGGGACAGGGGGTCAGCCCCAGCATTTT.

V is TRBV11-2 and J is TRBJ2-7; 7 nucleotides line up with TRBD2. This CDR3 comprises 13 residues. V shed 6 bases and J 1 base; nucleotides not matched to a gene: 3. Germline CDR1 SGHAT, CDR2 FQNNGV. CDR3 in DNA: TGTGCCAGCAGGTATAGCGGGTCCTACGAGCAGTACTTC. Translation gives CASRYSGSYEQYF.

The V gene is TRBV15, the J gene TRBJ1-1, with TRBD1 identical over 10 bases. CDR1 and CDR2 from the germline V gene are LNHNV and YYDKDF (reference sequence). The V and J ends lost 4 bases and 1 base, in that order; junction bases with no gene match: 6. The CDR3 runs 16 residues. CDR3 in amino acids: CATSTGTGDTNTEAFF. CDR3 nucleotides: TGTGCCACCAGCACCGGGACAGGGGATACGAACACTGAAGCTTTCTTT.

The chain joins TRBV19 to TRBJ2-6; perhaps TRBD2 as D (6 bases). CDR3 length equals 16 residues. V lost 6 bases, J lost 0 bases, and 12 bases lay in between. Germline values: CDR1 LNHDA, CDR2 SQIVND (reference sequence). The CDR3 reads CASRSGESSGANVLTF. CDR3 DNA: TGTGCCAGTAGATCGGGGGAGAGCTCTGGGGCCAACGTCCTGACTTTC.

The J gene is TRBJ2-7, the V gene TRBV7-9; 7 nucleotides agree with TRBD1. The J segment lost 6 bases and the V segment lost 3 bases, leaving 11 bases of the junction unmatched. Germline CDR1 SEHNR, CDR2 FQNEAQ (reference sequence). The CDR3 is made up of 15 amino acids. DNA of the CDR3: TGTGCCAGCAGCTTGAACAGGGGAATCTCGTCCGAGCAGTACTTC. Translating gives CASSLNRGISSEQYF.

The chain links TRBV6-5 to TRBJ2-5; 8 positions agree with TRBD1. CDR1 and CDR2 (germline): MNHEY, SVGAGI. Trimming removed 4 bases from V and 4 bases from J; junction bases left unmatched: 5. CDR3 length equals 14 residues. The CDR3 loop reads CASSFGQGRETQYF. CDR3 nucleotides: TGTGCCAGCAGTTTTGGACAGGGCCGAGAGACCCAGTACTTC.

This rearrangement joins TRBV7-6 to TRBJ2-7; D possibly matches TRBD1 or TRBD2 (6 bases each). The CDR3 length is 13 residues. V lost 0 bases and J lost 6, with 9 bases in between. Per the germline V gene, CDR1 is SGHVS and CDR2 is FNYEAQ. CDR3 in DNA: TGTGCCAGCAGCTTAGCGGGGGGCCCCGAGCAGTACTTC. This sequence encodes CASSLAGGPEQYF.

The chain couples TRBV5-1 to TRBJ1-2, with D perhaps TRBD1 (6 bases). V was cut by 4 bases and J by 2 bases, with 12 bases left in between. The CDR3 extends over 14 amino acids. CDR1 is SGHRS and CDR2 is YFSETQ in the germline V gene. The CDR3 is CASSTGDNNYGYTF. CDR3 in DNA: TGCGCCAGCAGCACGGGGGACAACAACTATGGCTACACCTTC.

This clone was recorded a few times. The rearrangement links TRBV7-9 to TRBJ2-2; D is unclear. The CDR3 spans 15 residues. Trimming took off 1 base at V and 8 bases at J, with 14 bases between the two ends. The germline CDR1 and CDR2 sequences are SEHNR and FQNEAQ (reference sequence). DNA for the CDR3: TGTGCCAGCAGCTTAGGTGTGACTTGGGCTGGGGAGCTGTTTTTT. Encoded protein: CASSLGVTWAGELFF.

This chain joins TRBV5-1 and TRBJ2-7, with D possibly being TRBD2 (6 bases). This CDR3 comprises 15 residues. V lost 6 bases and J 0 bases, leaving 16 bases between the germline ends. Looked up from germline, CDR1 is SGHRS and CDR2 is YFSETQ. CDR3 region: CASKFSEGDSYEQYF. In DNA, the CDR3 is TGCGCCAGCAAATTTTCGGAGGGAGACTCCTACGAGCAGTACTTC.

The rearrangement joins TRBV4-1 to TRBJ2-5, with 8 positions matching TRBD1. This CDR3 has 16 amino acids. Germline V gene lookup returns CDR1 MGHRA and CDR2 YSYEKL. V was clipped by 4 bases and J by 5 bases; unmatched bases: 12. The CDR3 nucleotides are TGCGCCAGCAGCCTCACCCGTACAGGGGGGTTGGAGACCCAGTACTTC. As protein: CASSLTRTGGLETQYF.

The rearrangement joins TRBV27 to TRBJ2-7; 7 nucleotides line up with TRBD2. CDR3 length: 16 residues. V lost 2 bases and J lost 5; bases outside the gene matches: 12. Germline CDR1 reads MNHEY; CDR2 reads SMNVEV (reference sequence). CDR3 bases: TGTGCCAGCAGTTTACTAGCGGACACGGTTCCCCACGAGCAGTACTTC. Translated, it gives CASSLLADTVPHEQYF.

About this clone: Other DNA sequences of this sample code for an identical CDR3. This rearrangement joins TRBV5-1 to TRBJ1-1; D is undetermined. Trimming pared 5 bases from V and 4 bases from J, leaving 12 bases between. The CDR3 loop spans 13 amino acids. Germline lookup yields CDR1 SGHRS and CDR2 YFSETQ. The CDR3, as DNA: TGCGCCAGCAGTACTGGGCAAGTCACTGAAGCTTTCTTT. This translates into CASSTGQVTEAFF. Supplemented by reference TRBV5-1 and TRBJ1-1, the full variable domain reads KAGVTQTPRYLIKTRGQQVTLSCSPISGHRSVSWYQQTPGQGLQFLFEYFSETQRNKGNFPGRFSGRQFSNSRSEMNVSTLELGDSALYLCASSTGQVTEAFFGQGTRLTVV.

This chain joins TRBV5-1 and TRBJ2-1; the match to TRBD2 covers 10 bases. This CDR3 has 17 amino acids. J lost 6 bases, V lost 0 bases, and 9 bases had no gene match. CDR1 and CDR2 (germline): SGHRS, YFSETQ. The CDR3 bases are TGCGCCAGCAGCTTGGCCAACCCAGCGGGAGGGCCCAATGAGCAGTTCTTC. This sequence encodes CASSLANPAGGPNEQFF.

This clone was recorded once. The chain has TRBV7-8 and TRBJ2-7; no reliable D call. Germline CDR1 and CDR2: SGHVS and FQNEAQ. The CDR3 has 12 amino acids. V was trimmed by 2 bases and J by 4 bases, leaving 6 bases between them. The CDR3 nucleotides read TGTGCCAGCAGCTTAACCCCTTACGAGCAGTACTTC. It translates to CASSLTPYEQYF.

In the case of this clone: The sample holds other DNA sequences that translate to the same CDR3. V is TRBV28 and J is TRBJ1-2; D gene ambiguous. CDR1 and CDR2 from the germline V gene are MDHEN and SYDVKM. Trimming took 7 bases from V and 1 from J, leaving 4 bases between them. The CDR3 consists of 11 residues. CDR3 sequence: CASTSNYGYTF. CDR3 sequence (DNA): TGTGCCAGCACCAGTAACTATGGCTACACCTTC.

The V gene is TRBV5-1, the J gene TRBJ1-3; 7 positions agree with TRBD1. Germline CDR1 reads SGHRS; CDR2 reads YFSETQ. The junction had 6 bases not matched to a gene; V was cut back by 3 bases and J by 3 bases. The CDR3 consists of 15 residues. The CDR3 nucleotides are TGCGCCAGCAGCTCCGGACAGGAGGGTGGAAACACCATATATTTT. As protein: CASSSGQEGGNTIYF.